This T cell receptor (beta chain) was recorded in a study of blood T cell repertoires in COVID-19. At the level of the study: The cDNA or gDNA used as material had been derived from T cells, B-cell-depleted T cells, or PBMCs.

Participants spanned ages roughly 18 to 90 years and resided in 20 to 25 US areas. In assigning cohorts, the study relied on participant-reported clinical history. Recovered status in Cohort 3 required two negative PCRs, clearance, or symptom resolution. This table comes from immunoSEQ multiplex PCR, and its TCRdb copy is limited to in-frame clones, with some not included. The sample consists of over 200,000 clones, 81% of them appearing once. The ends lost 4 bases at V and 6 bases at J; junction bases unmatched: 3. CDR1 SGHRS and CDR2 YFSETQ come from the germline V gene. This CDR3 contains 12 residues.

This rearrangement joins TRBV5-1 to TRBJ1-2, with 7 bases matching TRBD1. The source of this sequence is a man aged 35 to 55 who had recovered from COVID-19. The material sequenced was PBMCs or T cells enriched from blood (not recorded which). The CDR3 reads CASSTGANGYTF. CDR3 nucleotide sequence: TGCGCCAGCAGCACAGGGGCCAATGGCTACACCTTC.